The 23 T cell receptor beta chains below were found in one sample sequenced in a study of shared clonotypes between healthy human individuals. This table comes from immunoSEQ multiplex PCR, and its TCRdb copy is limited to in-frame clones, with some not included. The sample has around 940,000 clones, approximately 76% seen once. The sequenced material came from memory CD4+ T cells sorted from blood. Subset of the sample: CD45RA-negative fraction. The receptor source for this set is a man between 18 and 35 years old in good health.

This clone came up once. The chain has TRBV27 and TRBJ2-6; D assignment may be TRBD1 or TRBD2 (5 bases each). The CDR3 runs 19 residues. CDR1 and CDR2 (germline): MNHEY, SMNVEV (reference sequence). Trimming cost V 5 bases and J 0 bases, with 20 bases left between them. The CDR3 reads CASSPFRLGGFSGANVLTF. The CDR3 DNA follows: TGTGCCAGCAGTCCATTCCGCCTTGGGGGATTCTCTGGGGCCAACGTCCTGACTTTC.

The chain employs TRBV9 and TRBJ1-6; D remains unclear. The CDR3 is made up of 15 amino acids. Trimming took 0 bases from V and 7 from J, leaving 11 bases between them. Germline V CDR1 and CDR2: SGDLS, YYNGEE. CDR3 DNA: TGTGCCAGCAGCGTAGCTCTTCTCCCCAATTCACCCCTCCACTTT. The encoded protein is CASSVALLPNSPLHF.

This clone showed up just a few times. This chain links TRBV9 with TRBJ1-6, with 7 positions matching TRBD1. Germline lookup yields CDR1 SGDLS and CDR2 YYNGEE. The length of the CDR3 is 15 residues. After removal of 4 bases from V and 5 bases from J, the junction contained 6 bases not matched to a gene. CDR3 nucleotides: TGTGCCAGCAGCTACCGACAGGGACATAATTCACCCCTCCACTTT. Translated, it gives CASSYRQGHNSPLHF.

There are a few counts of this clone. The chain employs TRBV30 and TRBJ1-1; D gene ambiguous. The CDR3 has 11 amino acids. The V gene lost 5 bases and the J gene lost 7 bases, with 11 bases spanning the gap. Germline V lookup: CDR1 GTSNPN, CDR2 SVGIG (reference sequence). CDR3 sequence (DNA): TGTGCCTGGGACCGGACGGTTGAAGCTTTCTTT. This translates into CAWDRTVEAFF.

The CDR3 here is CASSLWAGGTTDTQYF. CDR3 sequence (DNA): TGTGCCAGCAGCCTCTGGGCGGGGGGTACCACAGATACGCAGTATTTT. The chain couples TRBV5-4 to TRBJ2-3, with 8 bases fitting TRBD2. Germline trimming cut 4 bases from V and 2 bases from J; bases unmatched to any gene: 9. Per germline, CDR1 SGHNT and CDR2 YYREEE (reference sequence). The CDR3 has 16 amino acids.

The J gene is TRBJ2-7, the V gene TRBV27, with 8 bases aligning to TRBD2. CDR1 and CDR2 (germline): MNHEY, SMNVEV (reference sequence). CDR3 size: 16 residues. After removal of 5 bases from V and 7 bases from J, the junction contained 16 bases not matched to a gene. CDR3 bases: TGTGCCAGCAGTCCCTCCGCGGGGGGTTGGGGAAGGGAGCAGTACTTC. It encodes CASSPSAGGWGREQYF.

A single count supports this clone. V gene TRBV5-8 combines with J gene TRBJ1-3, with 7 bases matching TRBD1. The junction had 8 bases not matched to a gene; V was cut back by 7 bases and J by 4 bases. The CDR3 runs 14 residues. Germline CDR1 and CDR2: SGHTS and YDEGEE. The CDR3 here is CASARGSIGNTIYF. CDR3 DNA: TGTGCCAGCGCCAGGGGGTCCATCGGAAACACCATATATTTT.

This chain links TRBV30 with TRBJ1-5, with D uncertain. V lost 1 base, J lost 9 bases, and 7 bases lay in between. CDR3 length equals 11 residues. Germline V gives CDR1 GTSNPN, CDR2 SVGIG (reference sequence). The CDR3: CAWSARGPQHF. The CDR3 DNA reads as TGTGCCTGGAGTGCGCGAGGGCCCCAGCATTTT.

V gene TRBV7-9 combines with J gene TRBJ2-7; D gene uncertain. Germline CDR1 SEHNR, CDR2 FQNEAQ (reference sequence). This CDR3 spans 14 amino acids. V was pared by 0 bases and J by 3 bases, with 9 bases between. CDR3 sequence reads: CASSLAAPLYEQYF. CDR3 in DNA: TGTGCCAGCAGCTTAGCGGCCCCTCTCTACGAGCAGTACTTC.

The CDR3 sequence: CASSRGGEGTDTQYF. In DNA, the CDR3 is TGTGCCAGCAGCCGGGGCGGGGAGGGCACAGATACGCAGTATTTT. This chain links TRBV4-2 with TRBJ2-3; D perhaps matches TRBD2 (6 bases). Germline-derived CDR1 and CDR2 are LGHNA and YNFKEQ. CDR3 length: 15 amino acids. Trimming left V 4 bases short and J 1 base short, with 12 bases between.

This chain connects TRBV30 to TRBJ2-7, with D maybe TRBD2 (5 bases). V was clipped by 5 bases and J by 5 bases, with 16 bases between them. The CDR3 has 13 amino acids. The germline V gene has CDR1 GTSNPN and CDR2 SVGIG (reference sequence). CDR3 region: CAWGSWEIHEQYF. CDR3 sequence (DNA): TGTGCCTGGGGATCCTGGGAGATCCACGAGCAGTACTTC.

The chain links TRBV19 to TRBJ2-7; D gene ambiguous. The CDR3 covers 12 residues. V dropped 9 bases and J dropped 6 bases, with 15 bases sitting between them. Per the germline V gene, CDR1 is LNHDA and CDR2 is SQIVND (reference sequence). DNA of the CDR3: TGTGCCAGCAGTTCGGCCGGATTCGAGCAGTACTTC. This gives the protein CASSSAGFEQYF.

V is TRBV18 and J is TRBJ2-5; 8 nucleotides match TRBD1. The CDR3 covers 13 residues. Germline lookup yields CDR1 KGHSH and CDR2 LQKENI. J gave up 5 bases and V 10 bases, and 9 bases lay outside the gene matches. CDR3 residues: CATATGAIETQYF. The CDR3 DNA is TGTGCCACCGCGACAGGGGCGATCGAGACCCAGTACTTC.

A single count supports this clone. The chain combines TRBV12-5 with TRBJ2-1; D is possibly TRBD1 (5 bases). The CDR3 extends over 11 amino acids. Germline V CDR1 and CDR2: LGHNT, FRNRAP. V lost 6 bases and J 10 bases, leaving 10 bases between the germline ends. In DNA form, the CDR3 reads TGTGCTAGTGGAGGGGTAGACGAGCAGTTCTTC. Translated, it gives CASGGVDEQFF.

The J gene is TRBJ1-2, the V gene TRBV5-1, with 9 bases identical to TRBD1. CDR1 SGHRS and CDR2 YFSETQ come from the germline V gene. Losses at the gene ends were 4 bases for V and 4 bases for J; bases not matched to a gene: 8. This CDR3 spans 15 amino acids. CDR3 residues: CASSATGQGGYGYTF. The CDR3 bases are TGCGCCAGCAGCGCAACGGGACAGGGTGGCTATGGCTACACCTTC.

V usage is TRBV30 and J usage is TRBJ1-2; the D is unclear. The V end lost 0 bases, the J end lost 7 bases, and 12 bases lay between the germline ends. Germline CDR1 is GTSNPN and CDR2 is SVGIG (reference sequence). The CDR3 spans 13 residues. The CDR3, as DNA: TGTGCCTGGAGTGTAGAGGCCAATGGTGGCTACACCTTC. It encodes CAWSVEANGGYTF.

This clone was counted once. This rearrangement joins TRBV27 to TRBJ1-3; possibly TRBD1 for D (6 bases). This CDR3 contains 18 residues. The V gene's germline CDR1 is MNHEY and CDR2 SMNVEV (reference sequence). V was shortened by 2 bases and J by 2 bases, with 19 bases between the two germline ends. The CDR3 DNA reads TGTGCCAGCAGTTTAAAGGGCAGGGACATTAGTCCTGGAAACACCATATATTTT. Protein sequence: CASSLKGRDISPGNTIYF.

The gene calls are TRBV13 and TRBJ2-6; D gene uncertain. Per the germline V gene, CDR1 is PRHDT and CDR2 is FYEKMQ (reference sequence). The CDR3 is 16 amino acids. Deletions cut 3 bases from V and 2 bases from J, with 11 bases between. CDR3 sequence reads: CASSFSTLPGANVLTF. CDR3 nucleotides: TGTGCCAGCAGCTTCTCGACCCTTCCTGGGGCCAACGTCCTGACTTTC.

V is TRBV6-1 and J is TRBJ2-1; 8 bases are shared with TRBD1. The CDR3 runs to 15 residues. Germline lookup yields CDR1 MNHNS and CDR2 SASEGT. V gave up 8 bases and J gave up 8 bases; unmatched junction bases: 14. This chain's CDR3 is CASLQPRDRPHEQFF. The CDR3 nucleotides are TGTGCCAGCCTCCAACCCCGGGACAGGCCACATGAGCAGTTCTTC.

This clone showed up many times. The V and J genes are TRBV5-1 and TRBJ1-2; D is uncertain. The CDR3 is 14 amino acids. V lost 0 bases to trimming and J lost 4 bases, with 10 bases between them. Germline V gives CDR1 SGHRS, CDR2 YFSETQ. DNA of the CDR3: TGCGCCAGCAGCTTGGATCGGGTTAGCTATGGCTACACCTTC. Translating gives CASSLDRVSYGYTF.

This clone was counted a few times. The gene calls are TRBV18 and TRBJ1-2, with no clear D. From germline, CDR1 is KGHSH and CDR2 LQKENI. The length of the CDR3 is 12 residues. V shed 4 bases and J shed 4 bases, with 7 bases lying between them. The CDR3 protein is CASSLGIYGYTF. CDR3 DNA: TGTGCCAGCTCACTCGGGATCTATGGCTACACCTTC.

The rearrangement uses TRBV5-1 and TRBJ2-5, with 13 bases aligning to TRBD2. Trimming took 4 bases from V and 3 from J; bases not matched to a gene: 3. The CDR3 sequence is 15 residues long. CDR1 is SGHRS, CDR2 YFSETQ, per germline. This chain's CDR3 is CASSKGTSGEETQYF. The CDR3 DNA sequence: TGCGCCAGCAGCAAGGGGACTAGCGGGGAAGAGACCCAGTACTTC.

In this sample, this clone turned up once. The V call is TRBV5-8, the J call TRBJ2-3; the match to TRBD2 covers 8 bases. CDR1 SGHTS and CDR2 YDEGEE come from the germline V gene. Germline trimming cut 4 bases from V and 1 base from J; bases unmatched to any gene: 8. The CDR3 runs to 16 residues. CDR3 sequence: CASSPGGGRRTDTQYF. CDR3 nucleotides: TGTGCCAGCAGCCCCGGGGGGGGGCGACGCACAGATACGCAGTATTTT.